The 11 T cell receptor beta chains below were found in one sample sequenced in a study of sequential checkpoint blockade in melanoma. Treatment indicated: randomized to nivolumab then ipilimumab (arm A) or the reverse (arm B). Profiled with immunoSEQ multiplex PCR; TCRdb holds only in-frame clones, not every one. The profile shows around 9,700 clones, under 60% of them singletons. Source: CD8+ T cells sorted from blood (inferred from file names), taken from a patient given nivolumab and ipilimumab in sequence. The receptor source for this set is a human donor with melanoma.

This rearrangement joins TRBV27 to TRBJ2-7; 8 bases line up with TRBD1. The V gene's germline CDR1 is MNHEY and CDR2 SMNVEV (reference sequence). The junction had 7 bases not matched to a gene; V was cut back by 6 bases and J by 3 bases. The CDR3 extends over 14 amino acids. CDR3 in DNA: TGTGCCAGCAGGATTCAGGGGGCCAACTACGAGCAGTACTTC. Translating gives CASRIQGANYEQYF.

The rearrangement uses TRBV27 and TRBJ2-1; D perhaps matches TRBD2 (6 bases). This CDR3 comprises 14 residues. Germline CDR1 reads MNHEY; CDR2 reads SMNVEV (reference sequence). Trimming pared 8 bases from V and 4 bases from J, leaving 15 bases between. CDR3 bases: TGTGCCAGCTCGTATTCAGGAGGGTACAATGAGCAGTTCTTC. Encoded protein: CASSYSGGYNEQFF.

This rearrangement joins TRBV27 to TRBJ2-7; 7 nucleotides agree with TRBD2. CDR1 MNHEY and CDR2 SMNVEV come from the germline V gene (reference sequence). The length of the CDR3 is 15 residues. V shed 8 bases, J shed 3 bases, and the junction held 13 bases outside the gene matches. CDR3 DNA: TGTGCCAGCCGGGCGGGAGCGTCTAATTACTACGAGCAGTACTTC. It is translated as CASRAGASNYYEQYF.

V is TRBV9 and J is TRBJ2-3; 11 bases agree with TRBD2. Germline assignment: CDR1 SGDLS and CDR2 YYNGEE. With V trimmed by 4 bases and J by 5 bases, 6 bases remained unmatched. The CDR3 has 15 residues. CDR3 amino acids: CASSPRLAGRDTQYF. The DNA of the CDR3 is TGTGCCAGCAGCCCTCGACTAGCGGGAAGAGATACGCAGTATTTT.

CDR3 region: CAWSTVTSSYEQYF. The CDR3 region has the DNA TGTGCCTGGAGTACAGTGACCAGCTCCTACGAGCAGTACTTC. The chain couples TRBV30 to TRBJ2-7; no clear D. CDR1 and CDR2 (germline): GTSNPN, SVGIG (reference sequence). V was trimmed by 2 bases and J by 0 bases, leaving 11 bases between them. CDR3 length equals 14 residues.

This chain links TRBV5-1 with TRBJ2-7; 8 bases match TRBD1. The CDR3 consists of 13 residues. Germline V gene lookup returns CDR1 SGHRS and CDR2 YFSETQ. J was trimmed by 5 bases and V by 6 bases; bases with no gene match: 7. This CDR3 reads CASTGQGGDEQYF. The CDR3 region has the DNA TGCGCCAGCACAGGACAGGGTGGTGACGAGCAGTACTTC. The whole variable domain, filled in from reference TRBV5-1 and TRBJ2-7, reads KAGVTQTPRYLIKTRGQQVTLSCSPISGHRSVSWYQQTPGQGLQFLFEYFSETQRNKGNFPGRFSGRQFSNSRSEMNVSTLELGDSALYLCASTGQGGDEQYFGPGTRLTVT.

This rearrangement joins TRBV27 to TRBJ1-1, with 9 bases aligning to TRBD1. The CDR3 contains 15 residues. Germline CDR1 MNHEY, CDR2 SMNVEV (reference sequence). V shed 5 bases and J 1 base; nucleotides not matched to a gene: 5. The CDR3 coding sequence is TGTGCCAGCAGTCCACCGGACAGGGGGAACACTGAAGCTTTCTTT. This gives the protein CASSPPDRGNTEAFF.

The chain combines TRBV19 with TRBJ1-1; 7 bases are a match to TRBD1. Germline-derived CDR1 and CDR2 are LNHDA and SQIVND (reference sequence). J was trimmed by 6 bases and V by 5 bases; bases with no gene match: 9. The CDR3 consists of 14 residues. The CDR3 DNA sequence: TGTGCCAGTAGTGGAAACAGGGGAGGTTCTGAAGCTTTCTTT. Residues: CASSGNRGGSEAFF.

V is TRBV2 and J is TRBJ1-1; tentatively, D is TRBD1 (6 bases). This CDR3 has 16 residues. V lost 6 bases, J lost 9 bases, and 26 bases lay in between. Germline loops: CDR1 SNHLY, CDR2 FYNNEI. CDR3 residues: CASRITTTGHLRKAFF. CDR3 nucleotide sequence: TGTGCCAGCAGGATCACCACGACAGGCCATTTGCGAAAAGCTTTCTTT. The entire variable domain, with the rest obtained from reference TRBV2 and TRBJ1-1, is as follows: EPEVTQTPSHQVTQMGQEVILRCVPISNHLYFYWYRQILGQKVEFLVSFYNNEISEKSEIFDDQFSVERPDGSNFTLKIRSTKLEDSAMYFCASRITTTGHLRKAFFGQGTRLTVV.

V gene TRBV2 combines with J gene TRBJ2-7, with unresolved D. V was shortened by 4 bases and J by 6 bases, with 16 bases between the two germline ends. The CDR3 has 14 residues. Looked up from germline, CDR1 is SNHLY and CDR2 is FYNNEI. The CDR3 nucleotides are TGTGCCAGCAGTGTGCCCCCCTATCCCTCCGAGCAGTACTTC. Encoded protein: CASSVPPYPSEQYF.

This clone was counted a few times. V and J are TRBV5-1 and TRBJ2-5; 8 bases align to TRBD2. There are 15 residues in the CDR3. Germline V lookup: CDR1 SGHRS, CDR2 YFSETQ. V shed 4 bases, J shed 5 bases, and the junction held 10 bases outside the gene matches. CDR3 sequence (DNA): TGCGCCAGCAGCCCGGAATGGCGGGAGGTCGAGACCCAGTACTTC. Translating it yields CASSPEWREVETQYF.